The rows below give T cell receptor beta chains drawn from one sample of a study of T-cell memory formation after mild COVID-19. TCRdb re-analysed the 5' RACE reads in MiXCR, keeping a single row per CDR3 protein. Seen here are hundreds of thousands of distinct CDR3 sequences, approximately 15% observed once, and the top ten hold around a fifth. Input material: PBMCs or a T cell subset sorted from them (not recorded which). The receptors stem from a man in his late teens or twenties who had mild COVID-19 (a few samples of this study predate the infection). Cell type and time point are not known. Both conserved end residues are part of each CDR3. D genes are given only for firm matches. Expanded clones are given a class, and other clones once, few, many or no size at all.

j_call clone_size v_call d_call cdr3_aa cdr3_nt
TRBJ2-7 few TRBV4-2 - CASSLERGSGVSF TGTGCCAGCAGCTTAGAGAGAGGATCAGGGGTTTCTTTC
TRBJ2-2 few TRBV12-3/TRBV12-4 TRBD2 CASTTGGAGELFF TGTGCCAGCACGACCGGGGGGGCCGGGGAGCTGTTTTTT
TRBJ2-6 few TRBV12-3/TRBV12-4 - CASTKSAGANVLTF TGTGCCAGCACCAAGAGTGCCGGGGCCAACGTCCTGACTTTC
TRBJ2-1 - TRBV29-1 - CSVVFSRTRISYNEQFF TGCAGCGTTGTGTTTTCTCGGACACGTATCTCCTACAATGAGCAGTTCTTC
TRBJ1-1 - TRBV20-1 - CSAREGLSTDSF TGCAGTGCTAGAGAGGGTCTCTCAACGGACAGCTTT
TRBJ2-3 - TRBV7-3 - CASSSALSTDTQYF TGTGCCAGCAGCTCGGCACTTAGCACAGATACGCAGTATTTT
TRBJ1-6 - TRBV7-6 - CASHSNNSPLHF TGTGCCAGCCATAGCAATAATTCACCCCTCCACTTT
TRBJ2-2 - TRBV24-1 - CATSASKDSARSGELFF TGTGCCACCAGTGCCTCTAAGGACAGTGCGAGGTCCGGGGAGCTGTTTTTT
TRBJ2-5 few TRBV4-2 - CASSQDADETQYF TGTGCCAGCAGCCAAGACGCCGACGAGACCCAGTACTTC
TRBJ2-3 few TRBV6-5 TRBD2 CASSYLGGGSTDTQYF TGTGCCAGCAGTTATCTGGGGGGGGGAAGCACAGATACGCAGTATTTT
TRBJ1-5 few TRBV6-5 - CASSLYPREPQHF TGTGCCAGCAGTCTTTACCCGAGGGAACCCCAGCATTTT
TRBJ2-3 - TRBV6-2/TRBV6-3 - CASSYGGHTDTQYF TGTGCCAGCAGTTACGGGGGCCACACAGATACGCAGTATTTT
TRBJ2-1 few TRBV10-3 - CAIRADYNEQFF TGTGCCATCAGGGCAGACTACAATGAGCAGTTCTTC
TRBJ2-3 few TRBV12-5 - CASGLVRGYTQYF TGTGCTAGTGGTTTGGTACGCGGATATACGCAGTATTTT
TRBJ2-3 few TRBV19 - CATLGFPDTQYF TGTGCCACCCTCGGGTTTCCAGATACGCAGTATTTT
TRBJ1-1 - TRBV7-9 - CASSPGIVAEAFF TGTGCCAGCAGCCCCGGGATAGTCGCTGAAGCTTTCTTT
TRBJ2-3 few TRBV13 TRBD2 CASSLFQLADTDTQYF TGTGCCAGCAGCTTATTCCAACTAGCGGACACAGATACGCAGTATTTT
TRBJ1-1 - TRBV3-1 - CASSPSGGSMNTEAFF TGTGCCAGCAGCCCCTCCGGGGGGTCTATGAACACTGAAGCTTTCTTT
TRBJ1-4 - TRBV27 TRBD1 CASQFGQGAGKLFF TGTGCCAGCCAATTTGGACAGGGGGCCGGAAAACTGTTTTTT
TRBJ1-1 - TRBV6-6 - CASSYVHSMNTEAFF TGTGCCAGCAGTTACGTACACAGCATGAACACTGAAGCTTTCTTT
TRBJ2-1 - TRBV20-1 TRBD1 CSARDYQGEYNEQFF TGCAGTGCTAGAGATTACCAGGGGGAATACAATGAGCAGTTCTTC
TRBJ1-1 - TRBV7-9 - CASVAMNTEAFF TGTGCCAGCGTGGCTATGAACACTGAAGCTTTCTTT
TRBJ1-4 - TRBV2 - CASSVGGTREKLFF TGTGCCAGCAGTGTGGGGGGAACGCGTGAAAAACTGTTTTTT
TRBJ1-3 few TRBV7-2 - CASSPMGRSGNTIYF TGTGCCAGCAGCCCCATGGGGCGCTCTGGAAACACCATATATTTT
TRBJ2-5 few TRBV6-5 - CASSTVQYQETQYF TGTGCCAGCAGTACTGTACAGTACCAAGAGACCCAGTACTTC
TRBJ2-1 - TRBV20-1 TRBD2 CSASGLAGGTSYNEQFF TGCAGTGCTAGTGGACTAGCGGGGGGCACCTCCTACAATGAGCAGTTCTTC
TRBJ1-2 many TRBV5-5 TRBD1 CASSLSGGGYTF TGTGCCAGCAGCTTGTCAGGGGGCGGCTACACCTTC
TRBJ2-5 few TRBV5-1 TRBD2 CASSATSRETQYF TGCGCCAGCAGCGCGACTAGCCGCGAGACCCAGTACTTC
TRBJ1-2 few TRBV7-2 TRBD1 CASSLQPQGANYGYTF TGTGCCAGCAGCCTCCAGCCCCAGGGGGCCAACTATGGCTACACCTTC
TRBJ2-5 - TRBV4-1 TRBD1 CASSQDPGQQETQYF TGCGCCAGCAGCCAAGACCCGGGACAGCAAGAGACCCAGTACTTC
TRBJ2-6 few TRBV25-1 TRBD1 CASSEWGQGFSGANVLTF TGTGCCAGCAGTGAATGGGGACAGGGATTCTCTGGGGCCAACGTCCTGACTTTC
TRBJ2-2 - TRBV7-8 TRBD2 CASRVAGATGELFF TGTGCCAGCAGAGTAGCGGGGGCCACCGGGGAGCTGTTTTTT
TRBJ2-3 - TRBV6-6 TRBD2 CASGGSLAGGNNTQYF TGTGCCAGCGGGGGGTCCCTAGCGGGGGGGAATAATACGCAGTATTTT
TRBJ1-1 many TRBV19 - CASTTGANTEAFF TGTGCCAGTACCACGGGGGCGAACACTGAAGCTTTCTTT
TRBJ2-3 - TRBV19 - CASSTGTRGRDTQYF TGTGCCAGTAGCACAGGGACGAGGGGTCGTGATACGCAGTATTTT
TRBJ2-5 few TRBV5-5 TRBD1 CASSLSGSPTGQETQYF TGTGCCAGCAGCTTATCGGGTAGCCCGACAGGGCAAGAGACCCAGTACTTC
TRBJ1-4 few TRBV7-2 TRBD1 CASSQGVNEKLFF TGTGCCAGCAGCCAGGGGGTGAATGAAAAACTGTTTTTT
TRBJ2-3 - TRBV20-1 - CSAPGRVGGDTQYF TGCAGTGCTCCGGGACGGGTGGGTGGAGATACGCAGTATTTT
TRBJ2-7 few TRBV4-1 - CASSQGQVDDEQYF TGCGCCAGCAGCCAAGGACAAGTCGACGACGAGCAGTACTTC
TRBJ2-5 - TRBV5-5 - CASSLGDPQETQYF TGTGCCAGCAGCCTGGGGGACCCACAAGAGACCCAGTACTTC
TRBJ1-4 few TRBV11-2 - CASSLSSGVEKLFF TGTGCCAGCAGCTTAAGTTCCGGGGTCGAAAAACTGTTTTTT
TRBJ2-1 - TRBV7-2 - CASRSYSGAGGNEQFF TGTGCCAGCAGGTCCTATTCCGGGGCTGGCGGGAATGAGCAGTTCTTC
TRBJ2-3 - TRBV2 - CASRVPRLTTSTDTQYF TGTGCCAGCAGGGTCCCAAGGTTGACGACTAGCACAGATACGCAGTATTTT
TRBJ1-1 - TRBV6-6 - CASRRTDDTEAFF TGTGCCAGCAGAAGGACGGATGACACTGAAGCTTTCTTT
TRBJ2-3 many TRBV6-5 - CASSWDNTDTQYF TGTGCCAGCAGTTGGGACAACACAGATACGCAGTATTTT
TRBJ1-1 - TRBV28 TRBD1 CASSGGQGQAFF TGTGCCAGCAGTGGGGGACAGGGCCAAGCTTTCTTT
TRBJ1-6 few TRBV5-4 - CASSLAGRYSPLHF TGTGCCAGCAGCTTGGCAGGTCGATATTCACCCCTCCACTTT
TRBJ1-2 few TRBV19 TRBD1 CATSGTGRDTF TGTGCCACCTCCGGGACAGGGCGGGACACCTTC
TRBJ2-5 - TRBV15 - CATSRAGAESETQYF TGTGCCACCAGCAGAGCTGGAGCGGAAAGTGAGACCCAGTACTTC
TRBJ2-7 many TRBV12-3/TRBV12-4 - CASSFGGGHNYEQYF TGTGCCAGCAGTTTTGGCGGGGGCCATAACTACGAGCAGTACTTC
TRBJ2-1 - TRBV4-1 TRBD2 CASSSALRTSGGNEQFF TGCGCCAGCAGCTCGGCCCTCCGGACTAGCGGGGGCAATGAGCAGTTCTTC
TRBJ1-1 - TRBV20-1 - CSARKWDGANTEAFF TGCAGTGCTAGAAAATGGGACGGCGCGAACACTGAAGCTTTCTTT
TRBJ1-1 - TRBV20-1 - CSARDRQNTEAFF TGCAGTGCTAGAGACAGGCAGAACACTGAAGCTTTCTTT
TRBJ2-5 many TRBV5-1 - CASSLGGEQETQYF TGCGCCAGCAGCTTGGGAGGGGAACAAGAGACCCAGTACTTC
TRBJ1-5 few TRBV7-2 TRBD1 CASSFSGGGQPQHF TGTGCCAGCAGCTTTTCAGGGGGAGGTCAGCCCCAGCATTTT